This TCR beta chain was recorded in a study of T cells in Graves' hyperthyroidism and ophthalmopathy. This clonotype was recorded at least ten times. Researchers took RNA transcripts and amplified the TCR beta CDR3 regions from them. The HTBI primer set served for first-round RT-PCR of the TCR CDR3. TCRdb ran MiXCR on the multiplex PCR reads and lists one entry per CDR3 protein. There are about 660,000 distinct CDR3 sequences in the sample; 45% occur only once, and about 7% lies in the top ten. Per the germline V gene, CDR1 is MGHDK and CDR2 is SYGVNS. The CDR3 loop spans 14 amino acids. V lost 0 bases, J lost 1 base, and 6 bases lay in between.

The TCR was taken from an adult man with Graves' disease, either hyperthyroidism or ophthalmopathy (not recorded which). The sample consisted of peripheral blood or thyroid tissue (not recorded which). The rearrangement joins TRBV25-1 to TRBJ1-1; D remains unclear. CDR3 protein: CASSEYGRNTEAFF. The CDR3 DNA sequence: TGTGCCAGCAGTGAATATGGGAGGAACACTGAAGCTTTCTTT. Full variable domain (remainder filled in from reference TRBV25-1 and TRBJ1-1): EADIYQTPRYLVIGTGKKITLECSQTMGHDKMYWYQQDPGMELHLIHYSYGVNSTEKGDLSSESTVSRIRTEHFPLTLESARPSHTSQYLCASSEYGRNTEAFFGQGTRLTVV.